This T cell receptor beta chain emerged from a study of blood T cell repertoires in COVID-19 (TCRdb year 2020). General notes on the study: Collaborator samples came from the United States, Italy and Spain and covered acute and convalescent phases of COVID-19. A freely available public database, intended as a resource for researchers studying the immune response to SARS-CoV-2, is where the repertoires were released. Where available, HLA class I and class II types were taken from metadata supplied by the sample provider and were not determined by assay-based typing. The samples were drawn from the first 160 participants of the ongoing ImmuneRACE study and from 1,254 subjects provided by 6 global collaborators. The material from the prospective study consisted of cDNA or gDNA derived from T cells, B-cell-depleted T cells, or PBMCs. Subjects who had been exposed to COVID-19, were actively infected with it, or had recovered from it provided the deeply sampled blood TCRbeta repertoires that made up the dataset. Sample metadata almost always included a de-identified subject ID, COVID-19 status, age in years and sex. General study outcomes and caveats: The quantity of clinical and demographic metadata differed by source and by participant and was supplied without curation.

The immunoSEQ Assay, a bias-controlled multiplex PCR, was used to amplify TCRbeta CDR3 regions from genomic DNA. From the authors' description of their analysis: The number of nucleated cells in each sample was estimated by amplification of reference gene primers within the assay. Sequence reads were collapsed and filtered to measure the absolute abundance of every unique TCRbeta CDR3 rearrangement. Productive Simpson clonality was computed per sample as the square root of Simpson's diversity index over productive rearrangements. The clones in this table, taken by TCRdb from immuneACCESS, are in-frame only. Not every clone is retained; where verified, under half of the shortfall comes from an unresolved V gene, and the cause of the rest is unknown. V, J and clone size were drawn from that table, and D and trimming were deduced from the DNA. Here the sample has about 74,000 clones; approximately 85% occur a single time. 36% of the sample belongs to the ten largest clones.

The CDR3 runs 12 residues from the cysteine to the phenylalanine. The DNA shown is the 36-base CDR3, in frame from base 1. CDR1 is given as LGHDT and CDR2 as YNNKEL, both from the germline V gene (reference sequence). The germline V and J ends show losses of 2 bases and 12 bases respectively, and no gene match explains 2 bases of the junction. In regard to this clone: Its cognate antigen has yet to be identified. It has no much larger one-base neighbor in the sample; base qualities were not kept.

Collaborating institutions collected whole blood in K2EDTA tubes following their own protocols. For TCRbeta analysis, collaborator samples were shipped as frozen whole blood, as isolated PBMCs, or as DNA extracted from either sample type. This clonotype was obtained from a man between 70 and 80 years old with acute or convalescent COVID-19. The material sequenced was peripheral blood. The chain employs TRBV3-1 (or the pseudogene TRBV3-2) and TRBJ1-4; 8 bases in the junction line up with TRBD1. The CDR3 loop reads CASSQRTGQLFF. The nucleotide sequence reads as follows: TGTGCCAGCAGCCAAAGGACAGGGCAACTGTTTTTT.